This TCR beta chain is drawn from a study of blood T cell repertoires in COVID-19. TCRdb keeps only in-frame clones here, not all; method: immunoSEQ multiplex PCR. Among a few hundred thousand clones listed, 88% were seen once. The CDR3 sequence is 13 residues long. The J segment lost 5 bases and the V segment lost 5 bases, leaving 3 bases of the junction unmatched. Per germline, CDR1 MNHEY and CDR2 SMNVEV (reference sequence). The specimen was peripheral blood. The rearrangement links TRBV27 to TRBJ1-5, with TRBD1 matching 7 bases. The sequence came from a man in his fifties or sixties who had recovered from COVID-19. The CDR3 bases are TGTGCCAGCAGTGCTGACAGGGATCAGCCCCAGCATTTT. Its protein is CASSADRDQPQHF.